This TCR beta chain emerged from a study of CD8 T cells in Susac syndrome. The V gene lost 0 bases and the J gene lost 3 bases, with 10 bases spanning the gap. Germline loops: CDR1 SGDLS, CDR2 YYNGEE. The length of the CDR3 is 15 residues. Reverse transcription of about 0.5 to 1 ug RNA was carried out with random hexamers. One entry per CDR3 protein, called by TCRdb with MiXCR from the immunoSEQ multiplex PCR reads. This table has about 210,000 distinct CDR3 sequences, 95% appearing once. V and J are TRBV9 and TRBJ2-1, with D perhaps being TRBD1 or TRBD2 (5 bases each). Sequenced sample: CD4+ T cells from PBMCs. This receptor was taken from a human donor with multiple sclerosis. CDR3: CASSVGDRHYNEQFF. The CDR3 DNA sequence: TGTGCCAGCAGCGTAGGGGACCGGCACTACAATGAGCAGTTCTTC.